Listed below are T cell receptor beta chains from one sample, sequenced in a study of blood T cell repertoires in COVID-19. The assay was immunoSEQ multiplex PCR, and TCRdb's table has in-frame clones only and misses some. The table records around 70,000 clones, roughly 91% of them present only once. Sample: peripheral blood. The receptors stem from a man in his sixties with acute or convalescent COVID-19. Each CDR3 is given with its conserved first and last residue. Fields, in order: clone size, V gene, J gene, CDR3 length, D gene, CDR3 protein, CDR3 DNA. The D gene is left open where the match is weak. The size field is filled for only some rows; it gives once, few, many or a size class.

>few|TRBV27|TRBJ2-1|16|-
CASSLVATITYNEQFF
TGTGCCAGCAGTTTGGTAGCGACTATTACCTACAATGAGCAGTTCTTC
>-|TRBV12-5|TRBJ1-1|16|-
CAWGESGRTVNTEAFF
TGTGCTTGGGGGGAAAGCGGAAGGACTGTGAACACTGAAGCTTTCTTT
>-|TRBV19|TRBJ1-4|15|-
CASSIGGATNEKLFF
TGTGCCAGTAGTATAGGGGGCGCAACTAATGAAAAACTGTTTTTT
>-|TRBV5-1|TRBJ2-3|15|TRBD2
CASSWSGGKTDTQYF
TGCGCCAGCAGCTGGAGCGGGGGGAAGACAGATACGCAGTATTTT
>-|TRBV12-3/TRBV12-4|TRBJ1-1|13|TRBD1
CASSTGENTEAFF
TGTGCCAGCAGTACAGGGGAGAACACTGAAGCTTTCTTT
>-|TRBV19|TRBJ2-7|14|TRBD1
CASSLRDRSYEQYF
TGTGCCAGTAGTCTGCGGGACAGGAGCTACGAGCAGTACTTC
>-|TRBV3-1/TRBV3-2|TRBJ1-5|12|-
CASSPLYQPQHF
TGTGCCAGCAGCCCCCTTTATCAGCCCCAGCATTTT
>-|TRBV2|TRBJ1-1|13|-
CASHETGNTEAFF
TGTGCCAGTCACGAGACAGGGAACACTGAAGCTTTCTTT
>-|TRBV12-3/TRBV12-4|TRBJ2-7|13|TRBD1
CASSLDRVLEQYF
TGTGCCAGCAGCTTGGACAGGGTGCTCGAGCAGTACTTC
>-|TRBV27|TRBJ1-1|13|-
CASGRAWGTEAFF
TGTGCCAGCGGGAGGGCGTGGGGCACTGAAGCTTTCTTT
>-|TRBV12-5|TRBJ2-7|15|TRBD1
CASGSHGQGRYEQYF
TGTGCTAGTGGTTCACACGGACAGGGTCGTTACGAGCAGTACTTC
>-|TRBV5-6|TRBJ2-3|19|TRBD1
CASSLETGARAAYTDTQYF
TGTGCCAGCAGCTTGGAAACAGGGGCCCGGGCGGCGTACACAGATACGCAGTATTTT
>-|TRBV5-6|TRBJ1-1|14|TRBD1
CASSSWTGDTEAFF
TGTGCCAGCAGCTCCTGGACAGGGGACACTGAAGCTTTCTTT
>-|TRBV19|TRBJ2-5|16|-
CASSIVRGGASETQYF
TGTGCCAGTAGTATAGTGAGGGGGGGGGCCTCCGAGACCCAGTACTTC
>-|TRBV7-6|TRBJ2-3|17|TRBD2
CASSWERGASGPDTQYF
TGTGCCAGCAGCTGGGAAAGAGGGGCTAGCGGTCCAGATACGCAGTATTTT
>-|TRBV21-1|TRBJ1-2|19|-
CASSKVRITGTEDNYGYTF
TGTGCCAGCAGCAAAGTTAGAATCACCGGGACAGAAGATAACTATGGCTACACCTTC
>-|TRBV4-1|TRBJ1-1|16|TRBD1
CASSQDSTGMNTEAFF
TGCGCCAGCAGCCAAGACTCGACAGGGATGAACACTGAAGCTTTCTTT
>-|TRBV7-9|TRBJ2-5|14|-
CASSSLRVQETQYF
TGTGCCAGCAGCTCACTTCGAGTACAAGAGACCCAGTACTTC
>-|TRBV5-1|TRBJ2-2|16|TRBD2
CASSFLAGVNTGELFF
TGCGCCAGCAGTTTTTTAGCGGGAGTGAACACCGGGGAGCTGTTTTTT
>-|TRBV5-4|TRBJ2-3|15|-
CASSLSQLGDDTQYF
TGTGCCAGCAGCTTGTCACAGCTAGGGGATGATACGCAGTATTTT
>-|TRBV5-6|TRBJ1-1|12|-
CASSLTVTEAFF
TGTGCCAGCAGCCTGACAGTGACTGAAGCTTTCTTT
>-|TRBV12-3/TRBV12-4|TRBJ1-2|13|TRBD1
CASRPGQYYGYTF
TGTGCCAGCAGGCCGGGACAGTACTATGGCTACACCTTC
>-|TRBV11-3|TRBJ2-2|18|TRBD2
CASSTQGLAAPNTGELFF
TGTGCCAGCAGCACACAGGGACTAGCGGCTCCGAACACCGGGGAGCTGTTTTTT